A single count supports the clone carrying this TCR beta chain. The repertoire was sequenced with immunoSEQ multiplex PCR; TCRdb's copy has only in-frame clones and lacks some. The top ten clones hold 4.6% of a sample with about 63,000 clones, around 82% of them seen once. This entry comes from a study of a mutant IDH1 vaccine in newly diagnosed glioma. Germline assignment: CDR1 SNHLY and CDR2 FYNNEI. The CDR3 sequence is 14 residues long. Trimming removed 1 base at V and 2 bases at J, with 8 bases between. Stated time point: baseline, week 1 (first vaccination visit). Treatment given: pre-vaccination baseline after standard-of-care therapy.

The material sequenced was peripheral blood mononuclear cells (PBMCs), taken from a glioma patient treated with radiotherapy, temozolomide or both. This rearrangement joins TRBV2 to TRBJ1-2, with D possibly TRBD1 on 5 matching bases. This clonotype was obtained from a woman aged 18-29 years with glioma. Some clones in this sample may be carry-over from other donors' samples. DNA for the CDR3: TGTGCCAGCAGTGAAGGACAGATCAACTATGGCTACACCTTC. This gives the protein CASSEGQINYGYTF.